This entry features one TCR beta chain sequence. It has no known antigen specificity. Within one base of it there is no much larger clone, and no base qualities were kept. Relative to germline, V is missing 8 bases and J is missing 6 bases, with 6 bases of the junction outside any gene match. CDR3 length: 13 amino acids, cysteine to phenylalanine. Only CDR3 DNA remains: 39 bases, in frame from the first base. CDR1 and CDR2 are read off the germline V gene (reference sequence) as MNHEY and SMNVEV. The donors were healthy, HIV-negative adults with no recently reported acute infections or vaccinations. All donors were Caucasian adults living in Nashville, Tennessee, USA. CD4+ T cells were enriched through magnetic negative selection, after which naive cells were positively selected on CD45RA and the remaining negative fraction served as the memory subset. After blood collection by leukapheresis, PBMCs were isolated using Ficoll-Histopaque density gradient centrifugation and then cryopreserved in the vapor phase of liquid nitrogen. Purity and quantity of every magnetically sorted T cell population were checked by analytical flow cytometry. From each sorted fraction, genomic DNA was isolated and quantified by UV absorbance on a Nanodrop 2000c.

The source of the sample is a study of shared clonotypes between healthy human individuals (dated by TCRdb to the early 2020s). With regard to the full study: Three men and a couple of women, aged 18 to 49 years, made up the cohort. To increase sequencing depth and limit assay-specific biases, different laboratories used diverse techniques to prepare libraries and sequence TCR repertoires. Leukapheresis yielded between about 0.94 and 8.9 billion PBMCs per donor. To estimate repertoire size and how much clonotype sharing occurs between individuals, the study deeply sequenced the blood TCR repertoires of five healthy adults. For each donor, CD4 naive and CD4 memory were each run on three plates, CD8 naive on two plates, and CD8 memory on one plate. Points the paper makes about the study in general: Higher generation probabilities were observed for clonotypes shared by all four sorted-subset donors than for non-shared clonotypes. Rarefaction of sorted-subset datasets indicated incomplete sequencing despite the large sequencing depth. The genetic and exposure-history diversity represented was limited by the small number of donors. Sampling was restricted to blood, and TCR repertoires in tissue are likely to differ from TCR repertoires in blood. Based on pairwise subsampling, the degree of clonotype sharing among donors was expected to be affected by sequencing depth. Across four donors, around 5% of naive CD4, roughly 3.5% of naive CD8, roughly 2.2% of memory CD4, and approximately 0.4% of memory CD8 clonotypes were shared. Larger estimated clonotype richness was generally found for naive subsets than for memory subsets.

Using the deep immunoSEQ assay, TCR CDR3 regions were amplified from genomic DNA by multiplex PCR. Genomic DNA extracted from each cell subset was distributed evenly over all wells of several immunoSEQ 96-well plates, and each plate served as one replicate. For sorted subsets, approximately 0.2 ug of genomic DNA, equivalent to 25,000 to 35,000 T cell genomes, went into each replicate PCR. Purified libraries were measured with a Qubit 3.0 fluorometer, size-checked on a Bioanalyzer 2100, and measured again with the KAPA Library Quantification kit. A separate single-read 150-cycle Illumina NextSeq 550 flow cell was used to sequence each immunoSEQ 96-well plate. The original pipeline was this. Because the immunoSEQ output included only junctional sequences and no quality scores, the filtering could not be the same as the filtering used for full-length reads. Sequences were annotated with PyIR, a Python wrapper for IgBLAST v1.9, and V/J genes and CDR3 were assigned using IMGT germline references. Reads were removed for weak V/J assignments (E-value above 1e-6), missing CDR3, stop codons, out-of-frame junctions, or ambiguous translated residues. A V3J clonotype was defined by an identical inferred V gene, J gene, and CDR3 amino acid sequence. Percentage overlap between repertoires was computed as shared unique clonotypes divided by the size of the smaller repertoire. Repertoire richness was assessed with RTK rarefaction, the Chao1 estimator, and Recon v2.1 estimates of unobserved clonotypes. For all TCRbeta clonotypes obtained by the gDNA method from a handful of donors, generation probabilities were computed with OLGA. TCRdb obtained this table from immuneACCESS and retained in-frame rearrangements with V and J assigned. These tables miss some clones; where compared with another copy, unresolved V genes account for less than half of the shortfall, and the remainder is unexplained. Clone size and V and J calls were adopted from that table, with D and trimming inferred from the DNA. For this sample the table gives 650,000 to 800,000 clones, of which about two thirds were detected only once. Less than 2% of the sample is in the top ten clones.

The sequence was obtained from a woman aged 25 to 39 in good health. The sequenced sample was memory CD4+ T cells sorted from blood. The intended sense of this specimen's cell subset or site label: CD45RA-negative fraction. The chain is assembled from TRBV27 and TRBJ2-2; 7 of the junction bases match TRBD1. For the CDR3, the sequence is CASGNRGSGELFF. Here is the DNA: TGTGCCAGCGGTAACAGGGGATCCGGGGAGCTGTTTTTT.